One T cell receptor beta chain is described in this entry. The entry originates in a study of T cells after somatic rescue of genetic block. The CDR3 consists of 14 residues. The V end lost 4 bases, the J end lost 10 bases, and 16 bases lay between the germline ends. CDR1 LNHDA and CDR2 SQIVND come from the germline V gene (reference sequence). Sequenced by immunoSEQ multiplex PCR; TCRdb stores in-frame clones only, minus some. The sample includes tens of thousands of clones, 90% to 95% seen only once; the top ten take about 3%. The chain uses TRBV19 and TRBJ2-2; maybe TRBD2 (6 bases). This TCR was sampled from a man aged 35 to 55. The sequenced sample consisted of peripheral blood mononuclear cells (PBMCs). CDR3 coding DNA: TGTGCCAGTAGTACTACCCGGGGGAGCACGGAGCTGTTTTTT. It codes for CASSTTRGSTELFF. Full variable domain (remainder filled in from reference TRBV19 and TRBJ2-2): DGGITQSPKYLFRKEGQNVTLSCEQNLNHDAMYWYRQDPGQGLRLIYYSQIVNDFQKGDIAEGYSVSREKKESFPLTVTSAQKNPTAFYLCASSTTRGSTELFFGEGSRLTVL.